This TCR beta chain appears in the sequencing data of a study of T cells in Graves' hyperthyroidism and ophthalmopathy. This clonotype was counted at least ten times. TCR beta CDR3 sequences were amplified from RNA transcripts. The HTBI primer set was used in a first-round RT-PCR of the TCR CDR3. TCRdb re-called the multiplex PCR reads with MiXCR, one entry per CDR3 protein. The data hold 300,000 to 400,000 distinct CDR3 sequences, with 11% to 15% observed a single time. V gave up 3 bases and J gave up 3 bases; unmatched junction bases: 4. Looked up from germline, CDR1 is GTSNPN and CDR2 is SVGIG (reference sequence). The CDR3 sequence is 14 residues long. Thyroid ultrasound, orbital computed tomography, clinical symptoms, and serum thyroxine and TRAb underpinned diagnoses.

Sequencing was done on a sample of blood. The chain has TRBV30 and TRBJ1-1; 10 nucleotides align to TRBD1. The sequence was collected from a woman aged 55-69 years with Graves' hyperthyroidism. The CDR3 DNA is TGTGCCTGGAGCCTTGGACAGGGGGACACTGAAGCTTTCTTT. Its translation is CAWSLGQGDTEAFF. Combining the CDR3 with reference TRBV30 and TRBJ1-1 gives the whole variable domain SQTIHQWPATLVQPVGSPLSLECTVEGTSNPNLYWYRQAAGRGLQLLFYSVGIGQISSEVPQNLSASRPQDRQFILSSKKLLLSDSGFYLCAWSLGQGDTEAFFGQGTRLTVV.